Reported below is one T cell receptor beta chain. The antigen is undetermined. The data were obtained in a study of shared clonotypes between healthy human individuals. Study-wide context: Used for every donor were three CD4 naive, three CD4 memory, two CD8 naive and one CD8 memory plate.

Generated by immunoSEQ multiplex PCR, the TCRdb table keeps only in-frame clones and is missing some. The sample gives 2 million to 2.5 million clones, 95% of which show up once; 0.1% to 0.15% is in the top ten. The study, taken as a whole, reports: In this cohort, only blood was sampled, and tissue repertoires likely differ.

There are 16 residues in the CDR3. Germline CDR1 is SGHNT and CDR2 is YENEEA. Trimming removed 0 bases at V and 9 bases at J, with 18 bases between. Each donor was a Caucasian adult residing in Nashville, Tennessee. V gene TRBV11-3 combines with J gene TRBJ2-1; TRBD1 might be the D (6 bases). The specimen was naive CD4+ T cells sorted from blood. Subset here: CD45RA+ positively selected. The TCR originated in a man aged 18 to 30 in good health. CDR3 in amino acids: CASSLEGGTPVAEQFF. The CDR3 DNA sequence: TGTGCCAGCAGCTTAGAGGGTGGGACACCGGTCGCTGAGCAGTTCTTC.